These 29 T cell receptor beta chains were sequenced from one sample in a study of cytomegalovirus exposure and HLA in healthy donors. This PCR relied on a set of 60 Vbeta primers and 13 Jbeta primers. Assay used: immunoSEQ multiplex PCR; TCRdb lists only in-frame clones, some missing. The sample includes about 110,000 clones, 74% of them seen just once. The sequenced sample consisted of PBMCs. The receptors here all came from a woman aged 40 to 55 in good health and CMV-seropositive.

The V gene is TRBV7-3, the J gene TRBJ2-3, with TRBD1 matching 8 bases. Germline CDR1 and CDR2: SGHTA and FQGTGA. The CDR3 extends over 16 amino acids. With V trimmed by 5 bases and J by 2 bases, 9 bases remained unmatched. CDR3 amino acids: CASSRPRQGFTDTQYF. DNA for the CDR3: TGTGCCAGCAGCCGACCCAGACAGGGGTTCACAGATACGCAGTATTTT.

The table lists this clone with a count of one. The rearrangement links TRBV6-5 to TRBJ2-3; 8 nucleotides line up with TRBD1. Trimming at V came to 0 bases and at J to 6 bases, leaving 8 bases not matched to a gene. Germline assignment: CDR1 MNHEY and CDR2 SVGAGI. This CDR3 has 16 amino acids. CDR3 in DNA: TGTGCCAGCAGTTACTCCCGTGGACAGGGCTCCGATACGCAGTATTTT. Residues: CASSYSRGQGSDTQYF.

This clone occurred a few times. The rearrangement uses TRBV5-1 and TRBJ1-1, with D maybe TRBD1 (5 bases). Germline CDR1 SGHRS, CDR2 YFSETQ. The CDR3 consists of 14 residues. Trimming left V 2 bases short and J 0 bases short, with 8 bases between. DNA for the CDR3: TGCGCCAGCAGCTTCAGACAGATGAACACTGAAGCTTTCTTT. It is translated as CASSFRQMNTEAFF. Drawing the rest from reference TRBV5-1 and TRBJ1-1, the complete variable domain is KAGVTQTPRYLIKTRGQQVTLSCSPISGHRSVSWYQQTPGQGLQFLFEYFSETQRNKGNFPGRFSGRQFSNSRSEMNVSTLELGDSALYLCASSFRQMNTEAFFGQGTRLTVV.

The V gene is TRBV30, the J gene TRBJ2-3; 7 bases agree with TRBD2. Germline lookup yields CDR1 GTSNPN and CDR2 SVGIG (reference sequence). J gave up 2 bases and V 5 bases, and 7 bases lay outside the gene matches. The CDR3 is 14 amino acids. CDR3 in DNA: TGTGCCTGGGCTAGCGGCTTGTCCACAGATACGCAGTATTTT. This codes for CAWASGLSTDTQYF. Looking up the rest from reference TRBV30 and TRBJ2-3 gives the full variable domain: SQTIHQWPATLVQPVGSPLSLECTVEGTSNPNLYWYRQAAGRGLQLLFYSVGIGQISSEVPQNLSASRPQDRQFILSSKKLLLSDSGFYLCAWASGLSTDTQYFGPGTRLTVL.

This clone was seen just once. Within the sample, other DNA sequences also encode this same CDR3. The chain has TRBV2 and TRBJ1-5; TRBD1 matches at 9 bases. The germline CDR1 and CDR2 sequences are SNHLY and FYNNEI. The junction had 5 bases not matched to a gene; V was cut back by 6 bases and J by 2 bases. The CDR3 contains 15 residues. The DNA of the CDR3 is TGTGCCAGCAGCGCGGACAGGGGCGGCAATCAGCCCCAGCATTTT. Translated: CASSADRGGNQPQHF.

The V gene is TRBV27, the J gene TRBJ1-1, with a weak D call TRBD1 (5 bases). The CDR3 sequence is 15 residues long. V was shortened by 5 bases and J by 1 base, with 14 bases between the two germline ends. Germline CDR1 is MNHEY and CDR2 is SMNVEV (reference sequence). In DNA, the CDR3 is TGTGCCAGCAGTCACACCCCCGGACAGAACACTGAAGCTTTCTTT. This sequence encodes CASSHTPGQNTEAFF.

This clone was counted many times. The chain employs TRBV7-6 and TRBJ1-1; D may be TRBD1 (6 bases). Germline loops: CDR1 SGHVS, CDR2 FNYEAQ. V shed 5 bases and J shed 1 base, with 11 bases lying between them. This CDR3 has 14 residues. This CDR3 is CASSMTGRNTEAFF. As DNA, the CDR3 is TGTGCCAGCAGCATGACAGGAAGGAACACTGAAGCTTTCTTT.

This sequence joins TRBV11-3 and TRBJ2-2, with D hard to call. The germline V gene encodes CDR1 SGHNT and CDR2 YENEEA. V lost 5 bases to trimming and J lost 7 bases, with 11 bases between them. This CDR3 contains 13 residues. The CDR3 DNA reads TGTGCCAGCAGCCCGAACATTCGCGGGGAGCTGTTTTTT. It encodes CASSPNIRGELFF.

The table lists this clone with a count of one. J is TRBJ1-1 and V is TRBV18; the D is unclear. The CDR3 length is 15 residues. V gave up 2 bases and J gave up 6 bases, with 16 bases separating them. CDR1 is KGHSH and CDR2 is LQKENI in the germline V gene. The CDR3 sequence: CASSPGSGPAAEAFF. In DNA form, the CDR3 reads TGTGCCAGCTCACCAGGCAGTGGGCCTGCAGCTGAAGCTTTCTTT.

This clone was counted once. The rearrangement joins TRBV4-3 to TRBJ2-3; possible D gene TRBD1, 6 bases. Deletions cut 1 base from V and 2 bases from J, with 16 bases between. Looked up from germline, CDR1 is LGHNA and CDR2 is YSLEER. The length of the CDR3 is 17 residues. In DNA, the CDR3 is TGCGCCAGCAGCCAAGCCCCACCGGGGACATCCACAGATACGCAGTATTTT. Translation gives CASSQAPPGTSTDTQYF.

The V and J genes are TRBV15 and TRBJ2-5; 9 bases match TRBD2. Germline CDR1 LNHNV, CDR2 YYDKDF (reference sequence). Trimming at V came to 0 bases and at J to 1 base, leaving 6 bases not matched to a gene. The CDR3 spans 17 residues. Here the CDR3 DNA reads TGTGCCACCAGCAGAGAAGGTAGCGGGGGAGGCCAAGAGACCCAGTACTTC. Translated: CATSREGSGGGQETQYF.

The rearrangement uses TRBV10-1 and TRBJ2-3, with TRBD1 identical over 7 bases. V lost 2 bases and J lost 4; bases outside the gene matches: 6. From germline, CDR1 is WNHNN and CDR2 SYGVQD (reference sequence). CDR3 length equals 15 residues. The CDR3 coding sequence is TGCGCCAGCAGTGAGGCCAGGACAGGCGCAGATACGCAGTATTTT. It encodes CASSEARTGADTQYF.

The J gene is TRBJ1-6, the V gene TRBV4-3; D is perhaps TRBD1 (6 bases). This CDR3 has 15 residues. The V gene's germline CDR1 is LGHNA and CDR2 YSLEER. The V gene lost 0 bases and the J gene lost 7 bases, with 10 bases spanning the gap. The CDR3 DNA sequence: TGCGCCAGCAGCCAAGACGGGGGGCGGAATTCACCCCTCCACTTT. Its translation: CASSQDGGRNSPLHF.

This clone has more than one count but fewer than ten. The junction shows a germline mismatch at one end, possibly a read error. The chain is built from TRBV7-7 and TRBJ2-5, with D hard to call. CDR1 and CDR2 from the germline V gene are SSHAT and FNYEAQ (reference sequence). CDR3 length: 14 residues. The CDR3 sequence is CASSLSRVAETQYF. The CDR3 DNA reads TGTGCTAGCAGCTTAAGTCGGGTGGCGGAGACCCAGTACTTC.

The chain uses TRBV29-1 and TRBJ2-3; 8 bases line up with TRBD2. CDR3 size: 12 residues. Germline CDR1 reads SQVTM; CDR2 reads ANQGSEA. Losses at the gene ends were 7 bases for V and 0 bases for J; bases not matched to a gene: 0. In DNA, the CDR3 is TGCAGCGGCGGGGGGAGCACAGATACGCAGTATTTT. Translated: CSGGGSTDTQYF.

The chain has TRBV2 and TRBJ2-5; maybe TRBD1 (6 bases). The CDR3 runs 15 residues. Trimming took 6 bases from V and 7 from J, leaving 21 bases between them. The germline V gene has CDR1 SNHLY and CDR2 FYNNEI. This CDR3 is CASRTWTAQSGTQYF. The CDR3 DNA is TGTGCCAGCAGGACATGGACAGCCCAGTCGGGGACCCAGTACTTC.

This clone was seen more than once but under ten times. The chain combines TRBV19 with TRBJ2-1; D is unclear. V was clipped by 10 bases and J by 6 bases, with 13 bases between them. The CDR3 has 12 residues. Germline lookup yields CDR1 LNHDA and CDR2 SQIVND (reference sequence). CDR3 sequence (DNA): TGTGCCACCTCCCTAGGTTTCAATGAGCAGTTCTTC. Its translation: CATSLGFNEQFF.

The chain carries TRBV15 and TRBJ1-4; maybe TRBD1 (5 bases). CDR1 and CDR2 (germline): LNHNV, YYDKDF (reference sequence). The CDR3 has 16 residues. With 3 bases removed from V and 4 bases from J, the gap between germline ends came to 15 bases. Written as DNA, the CDR3 is TGTGCCACCAGCAGTGGGGCCGGGACTGGTAATGAAAAACTGTTTTTT. Amino acids: CATSSGAGTGNEKLFF. The full variable domain, rest sourced from reference TRBV15 and TRBJ1-4, is DAMVIQNPRYQVTQFGKPVTLSCSQTLNHNVMYWYQQKSSQAPKLLFHYYDKDFNNEADTPDNFQSRRPNTSFCFLDIRSPGLGDTAMYLCATSSGAGTGNEKLFFGSGTQLSVL.

CDR3 sequence: CASSTGQGSSGNTIYF. The CDR3 DNA sequence: TGTGCCAGCAGCACGGGACAGGGAAGCTCTGGAAACACCATATATTTT. The J gene is TRBJ1-3, the V gene TRBV5-4; TRBD1 agrees at 9 bases. Germline V lookup: CDR1 SGHNT, CDR2 YYREEE (reference sequence). This CDR3 spans 16 amino acids. The junction had 5 bases not matched to a gene; V was cut back by 4 bases and J by 0 bases.

The CDR3, as DNA: TGCGCCAGCAGCTTGGCGGCCAGGGGGCCGGAAGGCTACACCTTC. Translation: CASSLAARGPEGYTF. The V and J genes are TRBV5-1 and TRBJ1-2; TRBD1 aligns across 8 bases. The V and J ends lost 0 bases and 8 bases, in that order; junction bases with no gene match: 9. Looked up from germline, CDR1 is SGHRS and CDR2 is YFSETQ. This CDR3 is 15 amino acids long.

A few counts support this clone. The chain joins TRBV2 to TRBJ2-7; no firm D call. This CDR3 region has 13 residues. In germline, CDR1 is SNHLY, CDR2 FYNNEI. Trimming shortened V by 4 bases and J by 6 bases, and 13 bases separated the two germline ends. CDR3 residues: CASSGVDSGEQYF. The CDR3 nucleotides read TGTGCCAGCAGTGGGGTAGATTCGGGCGAGCAGTACTTC.

The chain uses TRBV30 and TRBJ1-5, with unresolved D. Germline CDR1 and CDR2: GTSNPN and SVGIG (reference sequence). V was trimmed by 0 bases and J by 3 bases, leaving 9 bases between them. The CDR3 spans 14 residues. This chain's CDR3 is CAWSVSSNNQPQHF. Here the CDR3 DNA reads TGTGCCTGGAGTGTATCATCAAACAATCAGCCCCAGCATTTT.

The count of this clone is one. The rearrangement joins TRBV6-6 to TRBJ1-5; D might be TRBD1 (6 bases). This CDR3 contains 16 residues. Germline V gene data show CDR1 as MNHNY and CDR2 as SVGAGI (reference sequence). With 5 bases removed from V and 2 bases from J, the gap between germline ends came to 16 bases. The CDR3 sequence: CASSPDSLGGNQPQHF. CDR3 in DNA: TGTGCCAGCAGTCCGGACAGTCTTGGAGGCAATCAGCCCCAGCATTTT.

The table lists this clone with a few counts. The chain recombines TRBV4-2 with TRBJ1-3; D gene ambiguous. V gave up 0 bases and J gave up 0 bases, with 3 bases separating them. The length of the CDR3 is 14 residues. Germline V gene lookup returns CDR1 LGHNA and CDR2 YNFKEQ. CDR3 amino acids: CASSQEYSGNTIYF. DNA of the CDR3: TGTGCCAGCAGCCAAGAATACTCTGGAAACACCATATATTTT.

This chain links TRBV5-5 with TRBJ1-6; D gene unclear. CDR1 is SGHKS and CDR2 is YYEKEE in the germline V gene (reference sequence). Trimming took off 4 bases at V and 8 bases at J, with 13 bases between the two ends. The CDR3 runs 14 residues. CDR3 DNA sequence: TGTGCCAGCAGCGCCGGGCGGGCGGATTCACCCCTCCACTTT. Protein sequence: CASSAGRADSPLHF.

The chain couples TRBV7-8 to TRBJ1-6; D possibly corresponds to TRBD1 (6 bases). V was pared by 5 bases and J by 9 bases, with 20 bases between. Germline loops: CDR1 SGHVS, CDR2 FQNEAQ. The CDR3 runs 16 residues. The CDR3 loop reads CASSPQSAGVGSPLHF. In DNA, the CDR3 is TGTGCCAGCAGCCCCCAGTCTGCAGGGGTTGGTTCACCCCTCCACTTT.

This clone came up once. This sequence joins TRBV10-3 and TRBJ2-5; D not resolved. The V end was cut by 5 bases, the J end by 0 bases, with 10 bases between. Germline lookup yields CDR1 ENHRY and CDR2 SYGVKD. The CDR3 contains 14 residues. The CDR3 DNA sequence: TGTGCCATCAGTCCGCGCAGGAACCAAGAGACCCAGTACTTC. It encodes CAISPRRNQETQYF.

The chain is built from TRBV4-2 and TRBJ2-1; 13 nucleotides agree with TRBD2. The germline V gene has CDR1 LGHNA and CDR2 YNFKEQ. The CDR3 is 16 residues long. V lost 0 bases, J lost 7 bases, and 3 bases stayed unmatched. CDR3 nucleotide sequence: TGTGCCAGCAGCCAAGAACTAGCGGGGGGGTTAAATGAGCAGTTCTTC. Protein: CASSQELAGGLNEQFF.

V gene TRBV29-1 combines with J gene TRBJ1-3; 8 bases are a match to TRBD1. This CDR3 spans 16 amino acids. The germline V gene has CDR1 SQVTM and CDR2 ANQGSEA. Germline trimming cut 0 bases from V and 4 bases from J; bases unmatched to any gene: 8. CDR3 bases: TGCAGCGTTGAAGATCCCCAGGGGGCGCGGGGAAACACCATATATTTT. It specifies CSVEDPQGARGNTIYF. Combining the CDR3 with reference TRBV29-1 and TRBJ1-3 gives the whole variable domain SAVISQKPSRDICQRGTSLTIQCQVDSQVTMMFWYRQQPGQSLTLIATANQGSEATYESGFVIDKFPISRPNLTFSTLTVSNMSPEDSSIYLCSVEDPQGARGNTIYFGEGSWLTVV.